This T cell receptor (beta chain) is from a study of CD4 T cells in relation to SARS-CoV-2 and coronaviruses. Looking at the study overall: Negative control cultures got HIV-1 Nef peptides or no peptide.

CD4+ T cells from unexposed donors were obtained before the COVID-19 pandemic (2011-2018). CD4+ T cells were isolated from the cells after 10 days of culture. This clone was seen more than once but under ten times. Its antigen is not known. There are 14 residues in the CDR3. Per germline, CDR1 SQVTM and CDR2 ANQGSEA. Trimming took 1 base from V and 0 from J, leaving 7 bases between them. Using immunoSEQ multiplex PCR, the repertoire was profiled, and TCRdb retains in-frame clones only, with some absent. The sample yields around 21,000 clones, about three fifths seen once. Source material: CD4+ T cells from PBMCs, cultured in vitro. The chain joins TRBV29-1 to TRBJ1-3; D remains unclear. The receptor was isolated from a human donor in good health. CDR3 residues: CSVEVNSSGNTIYF. CDR3 nucleotide sequence: TGCAGCGTTGAAGTAAACAGCTCTGGAAACACCATATATTTT.